Included here is one TCR beta chain sequence, with context. These data are taken from a study of T cell repertoires in cytomegalovirus infection. Per germline, CDR1 LGHDT and CDR2 YNNKEL (reference sequence). This CDR3 contains 13 residues. Trimming took off 2 bases at V and 7 bases at J, with 11 bases between the two ends. MiXCR was run by TCRdb on the reads, yielding one entry per CDR3 protein. The table includes about 180,000 distinct CDR3 sequences, about 15% detected once. V is TRBV3-1 and J is TRBJ1-2; D not resolved. Sequencing input: PBMCs. The source is a human donor in good health (CMV status not recorded). Some clones in this sample may be carry-over from other donors' samples. CDR3 bases: TGTGCCAGCAGCCAATCAGGAAGGAGTGGCTACACCTTC. It translates to CASSQSGRSGYTF.